The 32 T cell receptor beta chains listed next were all sequenced from one sample in a study of cytomegalovirus exposure and HLA in healthy donors. The PCR was carried out with 60 Vbeta primers and 13 Jbeta primers. The data were produced by immunoSEQ multiplex PCR, yet TCRdb's version contains in-frame clones alone and is incomplete. The table records approximately 130,000 clones, roughly three quarters of them present only once. Material for sequencing was PBMCs. These receptors all stem from a male donor in good health and CMV-seronegative.

The rearrangement uses TRBV19 and TRBJ1-5; D is ambiguous. V dropped 3 bases and J dropped 4 bases, with 7 bases sitting between them. CDR1 is LNHDA and CDR2 is SQIVND in the germline V gene (reference sequence). This CDR3 is 13 amino acids long. Here the CDR3 DNA reads TGTGCCAGTAGTATCAGTCTTAATCAGCCCCAGCATTTT. Amino acid sequence: CASSISLNQPQHF.

This chain uses TRBV5-1 with TRBJ1-4; D is possibly TRBD1 (5 bases). Germline CDR1 reads SGHRS; CDR2 reads YFSETQ. Trimming left V 0 bases short and J 7 bases short, with 10 bases between. The CDR3 has 14 amino acids. The CDR3 is CASSLVQGGEKLFF. CDR3 nucleotides: TGCGCCAGCAGCTTGGTTCAGGGCGGTGAAAAACTGTTTTTT.

The chain carries TRBV19 and TRBJ1-1; 8 bases map to TRBD1. The CDR3 runs to 12 residues. CDR1 LNHDA and CDR2 SQIVND come from the germline V gene (reference sequence). V lost 10 bases to trimming and J lost 11 bases; unmatched junction nucleotides: 12. The CDR3 DNA is TGTGCCACTAAGGACAGGGCCGTGGGGGCTTTCTTT. As protein: CATKDRAVGAFF.

This sequence joins TRBV30 and TRBJ1-5; possible D gene TRBD1, 5 bases. The CDR3 has 15 residues. Germline loops: CDR1 GTSNPN, CDR2 SVGIG (reference sequence). Deletions cut 0 bases from V and 0 bases from J, with 9 bases between. The CDR3 protein is CAWSVTASSNQPQHF. DNA for the CDR3: TGTGCCTGGAGTGTGACAGCCAGTAGCAATCAGCCCCAGCATTTT.

CDR3 protein: CASSGLAGTDTQYF. The CDR3 DNA follows: TGTGCCAGTAGCGGACTAGCGGGGACAGATACGCAGTATTTT. V usage is TRBV19 and J usage is TRBJ2-3; 12 bases align to TRBD2. CDR1 is LNHDA and CDR2 is SQIVND in the germline V gene (reference sequence). The CDR3 sequence is 14 residues long. V shed 6 bases, J shed 3 bases, and the junction held 1 base outside the gene matches.

This chain links TRBV7-9 with TRBJ2-7, with unresolved D. This CDR3 is built from 12 residues. V gave up 5 bases and J gave up 2 bases, with 7 bases separating them. Per germline, CDR1 SEHNR and CDR2 FQNEAQ (reference sequence). CDR3 region: CASSLTTYEQYF. For the CDR3, the DNA is TGTGCCAGCAGCCTTACTACCTACGAGCAGTACTTC.

The gene calls are TRBV10-1 and TRBJ1-3; the D is unclear. The CDR3 length is 16 residues. The ends were cut back, 4 bases at V and 1 base at J, with 14 bases in the middle. CDR1 is WNHNN, CDR2 SYGVQD, per germline (reference sequence). The CDR3 sequence is CASSARGFGSGNTIYF. The CDR3 coding sequence is TGCGCCAGCAGTGCCCGCGGTTTCGGGTCTGGAAACACCATATATTTT.

This clone has more than one count but fewer than ten. The genes are TRBV6-4 and TRBJ2-1, with D tentatively TRBD1 (7 bases). Trimming stripped 3 bases from V and 7 bases from J, with 13 bases between. This CDR3 is built from 14 residues. Germline V CDR1 and CDR2: MRHNA, SNTAGT. Written as DNA, the CDR3 is TGTGCCAGCAGTGATGGACAGGAGGGGAATGAGCAGTTCTTC. Its protein is CASSDGQEGNEQFF.

The chain couples TRBV30 to TRBJ1-6; D possibly corresponds to TRBD1 (5 bases). Germline V CDR1 and CDR2: GTSNPN, SVGIG (reference sequence). The V gene lost 0 bases and the J gene lost 6 bases, with 9 bases spanning the gap. The length of the CDR3 is 14 residues. CDR3: CAWSVGLGNSPLHF. The CDR3 DNA sequence: TGTGCCTGGAGTGTGGGACTGGGTAATTCACCCCTCCACTTT.

This clone was seen a few times. The chain joins TRBV10-3 to TRBJ2-2; TRBD2 agrees at 7 bases. The CDR3 runs to 14 residues. With V trimmed by 5 bases and J by 0 bases, 0 bases remained unmatched. From germline, CDR1 is ENHRY and CDR2 SYGVKD. CDR3 sequence reads: CAISSGANTGELFF. As DNA, the CDR3 is TGTGCCATCAGTAGCGGGGCGAACACCGGGGAGCTGTTTTTT.

The genes are TRBV7-8 and TRBJ2-2, with 11 bases fitting TRBD1. The length of the CDR3 is 15 residues. J lost 9 bases, V lost 4 bases, and 7 bases had no gene match. The V gene's germline CDR1 is SGHVS and CDR2 FQNEAQ. The CDR3 is CASSSGTGGGRELFF. CDR3 bases: TGTGCCAGCAGCTCAGGGACAGGGGGTGGACGGGAGCTGTTTTTT.

The rearrangement joins TRBV2 to TRBJ2-3; D uncertain. Germline values: CDR1 SNHLY, CDR2 FYNNEI. The CDR3 length is 19 residues. Trimming took off 2 bases at V and 2 bases at J, with 23 bases between the two ends. The CDR3: CASSEYDIFPPSDTDTQYF. As DNA, the CDR3 is TGTGCCAGCAGTGAATACGACATCTTCCCTCCTTCGGACACAGATACGCAGTATTTT. The full variable domain, its missing parts supplied by reference TRBV2 and TRBJ2-3, is EPEVTQTPSHQVTQMGQEVILRCVPISNHLYFYWYRQILGQKVEFLVSFYNNEISEKSEIFDDQFSVERPDGSNFTLKIRSTKLEDSAMYFCASSEYDIFPPSDTDTQYFGPGTRLTVL.

The chain uses TRBV6-5 and TRBJ2-7, with 7 bases identical to TRBD1. CDR1 is MNHEY and CDR2 is SVGAGI in the germline V gene. The CDR3 is 13 amino acids. Germline trimming cut 10 bases from V and 2 bases from J; bases unmatched to any gene: 8. The CDR3 protein is CATSWTGTYEQYF. CDR3 coding DNA: TGTGCCACCTCCTGGACAGGTACCTACGAGCAGTACTTC.

The chain is built from TRBV7-8 and TRBJ1-1; TRBD1 aligns across 8 bases. The junction had 4 bases not matched to a gene; V was cut back by 2 bases and J by 8 bases. The germline gives CDR1 SGHVS, CDR2 FQNEAQ. The CDR3 consists of 13 residues. CDR3 DNA sequence: TGTGCCAGCAGCTTATACAGGGGGGAGGAAGCTTTCTTT. Its protein is CASSLYRGEEAFF.

The genes are TRBV6-5 and TRBJ2-7, with 8 bases identical to TRBD1. In germline, CDR1 is MNHEY, CDR2 SVGAGI. The CDR3 sequence is 15 residues long. V gave up 6 bases and J gave up 3 bases; unmatched junction bases: 10. The CDR3 protein is CASSRSTGANYEQYF. The CDR3 DNA reads as TGTGCCAGCAGCCGATCGACAGGGGCGAACTACGAGCAGTACTTC.

The J gene is TRBJ1-2, the V gene TRBV7-2; 11 bases are shared with TRBD1. From germline, CDR1 is SGHTA and CDR2 FQGNSA. The V gene end was trimmed by 2 bases and the J gene end by 7 bases; junction bases not matched to a gene: 9. The CDR3 runs 16 residues. CDR3 sequence: CASSLNSGQGARGYTF. Written as DNA, the CDR3 is TGTGCCAGCAGCTTAAATTCTGGACAGGGGGCGCGTGGCTACACCTTC.

The gene calls are TRBV9 and TRBJ1-4; the match to TRBD1 covers 10 bases. Losses at the gene ends were 4 bases for V and 3 bases for J; bases not matched to a gene: 12. Per germline, CDR1 SGDLS and CDR2 YYNGEE. The CDR3 contains 18 residues. The chain's CDR3 is CASSTFPDRGSANEKLFF. CDR3 bases: TGTGCCAGCAGCACCTTCCCGGACAGGGGGTCGGCTAATGAAAAACTGTTTTTT.

The chain combines TRBV7-9 with TRBJ1-1; 8 bases agree with TRBD1. This CDR3 has 14 amino acids. V was pared by 4 bases and J by 4 bases, with 5 bases of the junction left unmatched. The V gene's germline CDR1 is SEHNR and CDR2 FQNEAQ (reference sequence). The CDR3: CASSSATGVTEAFF. As DNA, the CDR3 is TGTGCCAGCAGCTCAGCGACAGGGGTCACTGAAGCTTTCTTT.

The genes are TRBV6-1 and TRBJ2-3; no firm D call. V lost 6 bases to trimming and J lost 4 bases, with 14 bases between them. Looked up from germline, CDR1 is MNHNS and CDR2 is SASEGT. This CDR3 comprises 14 residues. The CDR3 DNA reads as TGTGCCAGCAGCCGAGGCGTTGCGGCAGATACGCAGTATTTT. As protein: CASSRGVAADTQYF.

The chain uses TRBV2 and TRBJ1-2; D may be TRBD1 (6 bases). Trimming pared 6 bases from V and 0 bases from J, leaving 11 bases between. Germline V lookup: CDR1 SNHLY, CDR2 FYNNEI. This CDR3 has 14 amino acids. The CDR3: CASSRDIANYGYTF. DNA of the CDR3: TGTGCCAGCAGCCGGGACATAGCTAACTATGGCTACACCTTC.

This clone was found a few times. The V call is TRBV6-6, the J call TRBJ1-1; D is possibly TRBD1 (6 bases). The germline V and J ends were trimmed by 5 bases and 3 bases, with 16 bases remaining between them. The CDR3 consists of 15 residues. Germline V gene lookup returns CDR1 MNHNY and CDR2 SVGAGI (reference sequence). CDR3 in DNA: TGTGCCAGCAGTCCAGCCCCCGGGGGGCACACTGAAGCTTTCTTT. It specifies CASSPAPGGHTEAFF.

V gene TRBV19 combines with J gene TRBJ1-5; 8 nucleotides align to TRBD1. J lost 6 bases, V lost 8 bases, and 9 bases had no gene match. This CDR3 has 14 residues. CDR1 is LNHDA and CDR2 is SQIVND in the germline V gene (reference sequence). CDR3 sequence reads: CASQLRTGPQPQHF. In nucleotides, the CDR3 is TGTGCCAGTCAGTTACGGACAGGGCCTCAGCCCCAGCATTTT. Combining the CDR3 with reference TRBV19 and TRBJ1-5 gives the whole variable domain DGGITQSPKYLFRKEGQNVTLSCEQNLNHDAMYWYRQDPGQGLRLIYYSQIVNDFQKGDIAEGYSVSREKKESFPLTVTSAQKNPTAFYLCASQLRTGPQPQHFGDGTRLSIL.

This clone has a single count. The J gene is TRBJ1-3, the V gene TRBV30; a possible D gene is TRBD1 (6 bases). This CDR3 has 14 amino acids. The V and J ends lost 7 bases and 3 bases respectively, with 16 bases between them. Germline V lookup: CDR1 GTSNPN, CDR2 SVGIG (reference sequence). The CDR3 DNA follows: TGTGCCTCCGGCGGGGGCCCTCTTGGAAACACCATATATTTT. This sequence encodes CASGGGPLGNTIYF. Full variable domain (missing parts from reference TRBV30 and TRBJ1-3): SQTIHQWPATLVQPVGSPLSLECTVEGTSNPNLYWYRQAAGRGLQLLFYSVGIGQISSEVPQNLSASRPQDRQFILSSKKLLLSDSGFYLCASGGGPLGNTIYFGEGSWLTVV.

The chain uses TRBV7-6 and TRBJ2-2; TRBD2 might be the D (7 bases). The germline V and J ends were trimmed by 0 bases and 7 bases, with 12 bases remaining between them. The CDR3 totals 15 residues. In germline, CDR1 is SGHVS, CDR2 FNYEAQ. Here the CDR3 reads CASSLAGGLGGELFF. For the CDR3, the DNA is TGTGCCAGCAGCTTAGCGGGGGGGCTCGGCGGGGAGCTGTTTTTT.

In nucleotides, the CDR3 is TGTGCCAGCAGCGTAGGGGCTAGCGGGGCTCAAGAGACCCAGTACTTC. This sequence encodes CASSVGASGAQETQYF. V usage is TRBV9 and J usage is TRBJ2-5; 9 nucleotides align to TRBD2. J lost 2 bases, V lost 0 bases, and 5 bases had no gene match. Germline CDR1 SGDLS, CDR2 YYNGEE. The CDR3 has 16 amino acids.

The chain uses TRBV27 and TRBJ2-1, with unresolved D. The CDR3 has 13 amino acids. Germline V gene lookup returns CDR1 MNHEY and CDR2 SMNVEV (reference sequence). V shed 0 bases and J shed 6 bases, with 6 bases lying between them. CDR3 in amino acids: CASSLSRGNEQFF. CDR3 coding DNA: TGTGCCAGCAGTTTATCGAGAGGCAATGAGCAGTTCTTC.

The CDR3 coding sequence is TGTGCCAGCAGTTACGGGGGTAACTATGGCTACACCTTC. Translation: CASSYGGNYGYTF. The rearrangement links TRBV27 to TRBJ1-2; TRBD1 might be the D (5 bases). CDR1 and CDR2 from the germline V gene are MNHEY and SMNVEV (reference sequence). The V end was cut by 4 bases, the J end by 1 base, with 7 bases between. CDR3 size: 13 residues.

The rearrangement uses TRBV11-3 and TRBJ1-3, with D uncertain. V was clipped by 6 bases and J by 6 bases, with 9 bases between them. This CDR3 has 12 amino acids. Germline CDR1 reads SGHNT; CDR2 reads YENEEA. The CDR3 DNA sequence: TGTGCCAGCAGACTAAACGAAAACACCATATATTTT. Residues: CASRLNENTIYF.

This clone was detected only a few times. The rearrangement links TRBV19 to TRBJ2-5; the match to TRBD1 covers 10 bases. The CDR3 extends over 15 amino acids. The ends lost 2 bases at V and 4 bases at J; junction bases unmatched: 4. Germline loops: CDR1 LNHDA, CDR2 SQIVND (reference sequence). The CDR3 DNA reads TGTGCCAGTAGTATATCAGACAGGGGGCCAGAGACCCAGTACTTC. It specifies CASSISDRGPETQYF.

The genes are TRBV18 and TRBJ2-7; tentatively, D is TRBD1 (5 bases). V gave up 2 bases and J gave up 4 bases, with 18 bases separating them. Germline V gene data show CDR1 as KGHSH and CDR2 as LQKENI. The CDR3 sequence is 16 residues long. CDR3 in DNA: TGTGCCAGCTCACCAGGGGCCAGGATCTCAATGTACGAGCAGTACTTC. Translated: CASSPGARISMYEQYF.

This chain uses TRBV5-4 with TRBJ2-7; 7 bases match TRBD1. Germline loops: CDR1 SGHNT, CDR2 YYREEE (reference sequence). With 3 bases clipped from V and 2 bases from J, the junction kept 2 bases outside the gene matches. There are 13 residues in the CDR3. The CDR3 is CASSSGGTYEQYF. CDR3 nucleotides: TGTGCCAGCAGCTCAGGGGGTACCTACGAGCAGTACTTC.

V is TRBV4-3 and J is TRBJ1-2; D gene uncertain. V gave up 8 bases and J gave up 0 bases, with 22 bases separating them. Germline V gene sequence: CDR1 LGHNA, CDR2 YSLEER. This CDR3 contains 17 residues. The CDR3 bases are TGCGCCAGCGCAAAATCCGGGTCTCACGGAGCTAACTATGGCTACACCTTC. As protein: CASAKSGSHGANYGYTF.